The 16 T cell receptor beta chains in this list originate from one sample, sequenced in a study of response to subunit inactivated influenza vaccine (dated by TCRdb to about 2018). The library came from RT-PCR. Data came from an Illumina HiSeq 2500. TCRdb ran its own pipeline on the public reads, namely fastp trimming at Q25 and MiXCR clone calling, and kept in-frame beta chains. Each CDR3 protein gets just one entry, which takes the most common genes and DNA from the rows behind it. This sample lists around 650,000 distinct CDR3 sequences; approximately 14% were detected once. Roughly 12% of the sample goes to the ten largest clones. The material sequenced was PBMCs from blood, taken about 12 days after vaccination. The receptor set was obtained from a man between 45 and 60 years old who received an inactivated influenza vaccine. Donor details come from another sample of the same person, matched by shared clones.

This clonotype has only a few counts. V and J are TRBV28 and TRBJ2-7; D unclear. Trimming stripped 3 bases from V and 0 bases from J, with 15 bases between. The CDR3 totals 16 residues. CDR1 and CDR2 (germline): MDHEN, SYDVKM. The CDR3 region is CASSFSILTASYEQYF. CDR3 bases: TGTGCCAGCAGTTTCTCCATTCTGACGGCCTCCTACGAGCAGTACTTC.

In this sample, this clonotype turned up a few times. The rearrangement links TRBV29-1 to TRBJ2-1; tentatively, D is TRBD2 (6 bases). This CDR3 contains 13 residues. The germline gives CDR1 SQVTM, CDR2 ANQGSEA. V shed 4 bases and J shed 4 bases, with 11 bases lying between them. CDR3 sequence (DNA): TGCAGCGTTGTAGCGGACTGGTACAATGAGCAGTTCTTC. It is translated as CSVVADWYNEQFF.

This clonotype was counted between two and nine times. V gene TRBV28 combines with J gene TRBJ2-7; possibly TRBD2 for D (5 bases). The CDR3 covers 14 residues. The germline V and J ends were trimmed by 5 bases and 2 bases, with 13 bases remaining between them. The germline V gene encodes CDR1 MDHEN and CDR2 SYDVKM. DNA for the CDR3: TGTGCCAGCAGTCTCCCGGGGTTAGCCTACGAGCAGTACTTC. This sequence encodes CASSLPGLAYEQYF.

This clonotype was recorded many times. V is TRBV5-5 and J is TRBJ2-7; tentatively, D is TRBD1 (5 bases). The CDR3 extends over 16 amino acids. Trimming stripped 0 bases from V and 2 bases from J, with 15 bases between. Per germline, CDR1 SGHKS and CDR2 YYEKEE (reference sequence). CDR3 amino acids: CASSLDGQGFTYEQYF. The CDR3 coding sequence is TGTGCCAGCAGCTTGGACGGGCAGGGATTTACCTACGAGCAGTACTTC.

This clonotype came up a few times. This chain uses TRBV18 with TRBJ2-7, with D perhaps TRBD1 or TRBD2 (5 bases each). Per the germline V gene, CDR1 is KGHSH and CDR2 is LQKENI. The V end was cut by 3 bases, the J end by 3 bases, with 9 bases between. The CDR3 consists of 13 residues. In nucleotides, the CDR3 is TGTGCCAGCTCACCTCAGGGAGACTACGAGCAGTACTTC. Residues: CASSPQGDYEQYF.

V and J are TRBV4-3 and TRBJ2-2; 7 bases are a match to TRBD1. The CDR3 loop spans 16 amino acids. CDR1 and CDR2 (germline): LGHNA, YSLEER. The V gene end was trimmed by 6 bases and the J gene end by 1 base; junction bases not matched to a gene: 8. The CDR3 region has the DNA TGCGCCAGCAGTCTATTTTACAGGGGGAACACCGGGGAGCTGTTTTTT. Its translation is CASSLFYRGNTGELFF.

The chain joins TRBV7-9 to TRBJ2-1; 9 positions agree with TRBD2. The germline V gene encodes CDR1 SEHNR and CDR2 FQNEAQ (reference sequence). The trim removed 5 bases at V and 8 bases at J, leaving 10 bases unmatched. CDR3 length: 15 amino acids. The CDR3 region is CASSGPGLAVHEQFF. The CDR3 DNA sequence: TGTGCCAGCAGCGGACCGGGACTAGCTGTCCATGAGCAGTTCTTC. The variable domain in full, completed from reference TRBV7-9 and TRBJ2-1, reads DTGVSQNPRHKITKRGQNVTFRCDPISEHNRLYWYRQTLGQGPEFLTYFQNEAQLEKSRLLSDRFSAERPKGSFSTLEIQRTEQGDSAMYLCASSGPGLAVHEQFFGPGTRLTVL.

The chain uses TRBV28 and TRBJ2-7, with no clear D. Per the germline V gene, CDR1 is MDHEN and CDR2 is SYDVKM. Trimming removed 10 bases at V and 2 bases at J, with 15 bases between. The CDR3 is 13 amino acids. In DNA, the CDR3 is TGTGCCACCATAAAGGACGGTCCCTACGAGCAGTACTTC. Translated, it gives CATIKDGPYEQYF.

This clonotype has only a few counts. V usage is TRBV5-6 and J usage is TRBJ2-7, with D perhaps TRBD2 (6 bases). The V gene's germline CDR1 is SGHDT and CDR2 YYEEEE. Trimming took off 4 bases at V and 3 bases at J, with 26 bases between the two ends. CDR3 length equals 18 residues. CDR3 amino acids: CASSTSIAGFPEGYEQYF. The DNA of the CDR3 is TGTGCCAGCAGCACGAGCATTGCCGGGTTCCCGGAGGGCTACGAGCAGTACTTC.

This clonotype appeared a few times. The chain uses TRBV20-1 and TRBJ2-1; either TRBD1 or TRBD2 may fit D (5 bases each). CDR3 length: 14 residues. Trimming left V 6 bases short and J 3 bases short, with 15 bases between. Germline V gene lookup returns CDR1 DFQATT and CDR2 SNEGSKA (reference sequence). CDR3 sequence: CSAQGGSDYNEQFF. The CDR3 region has the DNA TGCAGTGCGCAGGGTGGGAGCGACTACAATGAGCAGTTCTTC.

V gene TRBV30 combines with J gene TRBJ1-1; 7 nucleotides match TRBD1. The CDR3 runs 13 residues. V trimming: 4 bases; J trimming: 1 base; junction bases outside the gene matches: 3. The V gene's germline CDR1 is GTSNPN and CDR2 SVGIG (reference sequence). The CDR3 loop is CAWTGQPNTEAFF. The CDR3 bases are TGTGCCTGGACGGGACAGCCGAACACTGAAGCTTTCTTT.

This clonotype was picked up a small number of times. The chain uses TRBV27 and TRBJ2-7; D gene unclear. V gave up 0 bases and J gave up 7 bases, with 10 bases separating them. The CDR3 length is 13 residues. The germline V gene encodes CDR1 MNHEY and CDR2 SMNVEV (reference sequence). The CDR3 is CASSLSLAAEQYF. CDR3 DNA: TGTGCCAGCAGTTTATCGTTGGCCGCGGAGCAGTACTTC.

This clonotype has just a few counts. The gene calls are TRBV5-1 and TRBJ1-3; weak D call: TRBD1 (5 bases). Germline CDR1 is SGHRS and CDR2 is YFSETQ. The CDR3 is made up of 16 amino acids. V was shortened by 0 bases and J by 1 base, with 11 bases between the two germline ends. CDR3 DNA sequence: TGCGCCAGCAGCTTGGCATCGGGGGGATCTGGAAACACCATATATTTT. It encodes CASSLASGGSGNTIYF.

This chain links TRBV12-3 or TRBV12-4 with TRBJ2-7; tentatively, D is TRBD2 (6 bases). The CDR3 runs 12 residues. V was cut by 7 bases and J by 3 bases, with 10 bases left in between. In DNA, the CDR3 is TGTGCCAGCACCATGGGACTCTACGAGCAGTACTTC. It encodes CASTMGLYEQYF.

This clonotype appeared many times. This chain links TRBV5-1 with TRBJ2-7; TRBD2 agrees at 10 bases. Germline loops: CDR1 SGHRS, CDR2 YFSETQ. This CDR3 contains 18 residues. V lost 2 bases to trimming and J lost 7 bases; unmatched junction nucleotides: 18. CDR3 sequence: CASSFRAGGLAGTNEQYF. As DNA, the CDR3 is TGCGCCAGCAGCTTCCGAGCGGGGGGGCTAGCGGGAACAAATGAGCAGTACTTC.

The table lists this clonotype with a few counts. The chain couples TRBV6-5 to TRBJ2-2; TRBD2 might be the D (6 bases). CDR3 length: 18 residues. Germline V CDR1 and CDR2: MNHEY, SVGAGI. Deletions cut 0 bases from V and 1 base from J, with 15 bases between. As DNA, the CDR3 is TGTGCCAGCAGTTACTCGATACGTCGGCGGGAGAACACCGGGGAGCTGTTTTTT. Its translation is CASSYSIRRRENTGELFF.